What follows is one T cell receptor (beta chain) and its context. Under the authors' procedure: Estimates of nucleated cell counts were drawn from the amplification of reference gene primers. Produced via immunoSEQ multiplex PCR; TCRdb's table is partial and in-frame only. The DNA was the basis for D and trimming; V, J and clone size are from that table. The data show about 60,000 clones, over 75% seen once. This record comes from a study of blood T cell repertoires in COVID-19. Study-level information: T cells, B-cell-depleted T cells, or PBMCs provided the cDNA or gDNA that served as material.

Sequenced material: peripheral blood. The clonotype was recovered from a human donor with active COVID-19. The donor label of this sample is uncertain.

CDR3 in DNA: TGTGCCAGCAGCCCAGGGACTAGCGGGGGCACAGATACGCAGTATTTT. This codes for CASSPGTSGGTDTQYF. This chain joins TRBV7-9 and TRBJ2-3, with TRBD2 matching 13 bases. The germline gives CDR1 SEHNR, CDR2 FQNEAQ (reference sequence). With V trimmed by 5 bases and J by 1 base, 3 bases remained unmatched. The CDR3 sequence is 16 residues long.